This T cell receptor beta chain emerged from a study of T-cell memory formation after mild COVID-19. Each CDR3 protein gets one entry after TCRdb re-called the 5' RACE reads with MiXCR. The sample includes some 14,000 distinct CDR3 sequences, 9.5% to 15% of them seen just once. Study results and limitations: A second wave expanding day 15 to 37 was CD4+-biased; contracting clones were balanced. The study found contracting CD4+ clones mainly in CM and EM and contracting CD8+ clones in EMRA.

Per the germline V gene, CDR1 is DFQATT and CDR2 is SNEGSKA (reference sequence). The ends were cut back, 2 bases at V and 3 bases at J, with 14 bases in the middle. This CDR3 is built from 14 residues. This clonotype was counted many times. Its target is not known. V usage is TRBV20-1 and J usage is TRBJ2-7, with a tentative D call TRBD1 (6 bases). Material for sequencing was PBMCs or a T cell subset sorted from them (not recorded which). This receptor was taken from an adult woman who had mild COVID-19 (a few samples of this study predate the infection). Cell type and time point are not known. CDR3 sequence (DNA): TGCAGTGCTAGACTGACAGGCAGCGGCTACGAGCAGTACTTC. As protein: CSARLTGSGYEQYF.